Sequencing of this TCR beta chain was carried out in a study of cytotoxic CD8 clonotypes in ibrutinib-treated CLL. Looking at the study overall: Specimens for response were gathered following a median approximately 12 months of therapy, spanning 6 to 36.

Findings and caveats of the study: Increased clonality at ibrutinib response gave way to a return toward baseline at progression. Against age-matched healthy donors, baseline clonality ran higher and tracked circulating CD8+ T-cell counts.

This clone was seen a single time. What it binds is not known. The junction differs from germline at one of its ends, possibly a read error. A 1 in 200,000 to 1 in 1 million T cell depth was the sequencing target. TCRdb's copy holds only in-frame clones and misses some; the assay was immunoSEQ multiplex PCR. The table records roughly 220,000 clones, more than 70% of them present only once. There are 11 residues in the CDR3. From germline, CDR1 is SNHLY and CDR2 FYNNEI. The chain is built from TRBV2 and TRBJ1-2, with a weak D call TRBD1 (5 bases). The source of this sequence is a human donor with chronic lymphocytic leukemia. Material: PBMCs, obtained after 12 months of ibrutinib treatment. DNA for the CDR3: TGTGCCAGCAGAGGGACGGCCTCAAATTACTTC. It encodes CASRGTASNYF. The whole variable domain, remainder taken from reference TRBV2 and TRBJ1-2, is EPEVTQTPSHQVTQMGQEVILRCVPISNHLYFYWYRQILGQKVEFLVSFYNNEISEKSEIFDDQFSVERPDGSNFTLKIRSTKLEDSAMYFCASRGTASNYFGSGTRLTVV.